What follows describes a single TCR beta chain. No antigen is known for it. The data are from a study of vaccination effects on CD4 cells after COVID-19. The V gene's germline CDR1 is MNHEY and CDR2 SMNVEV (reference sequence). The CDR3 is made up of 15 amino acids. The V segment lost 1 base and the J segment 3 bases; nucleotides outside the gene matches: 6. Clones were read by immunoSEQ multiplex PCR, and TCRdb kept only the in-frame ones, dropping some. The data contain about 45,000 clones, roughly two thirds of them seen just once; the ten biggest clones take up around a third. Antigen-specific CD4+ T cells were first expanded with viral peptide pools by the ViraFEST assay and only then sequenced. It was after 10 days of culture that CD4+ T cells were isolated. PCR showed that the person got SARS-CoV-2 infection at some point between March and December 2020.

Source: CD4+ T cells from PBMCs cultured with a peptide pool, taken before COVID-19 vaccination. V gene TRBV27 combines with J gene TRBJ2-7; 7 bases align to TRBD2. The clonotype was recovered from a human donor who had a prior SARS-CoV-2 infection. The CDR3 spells CASSLWKAGIYEQYF. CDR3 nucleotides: TGTGCCAGCAGTTTATGGAAAGCGGGGATCTACGAGCAGTACTTC.